This TCR beta chain was obtained from a study of CD4 and CD8 cells across lung adenocarcinoma regions. Localized lung adenocarcinoma, a non-small cell lung cancer, affected the donors. In TCRdb, the PCR reads were re-called with MiXCR into one record per CDR3 protein. The sample contains 8,200 or so distinct CDR3 sequences, around 58% of which appear only once. The CDR3 is 14 residues long. Trimming took 8 bases from V and 5 from J, leaving 15 bases between them. From germline, CDR1 is MNHNS and CDR2 SASEGT. The sequenced sample consisted of CD4+ T cells from the center of a lung tumor. J is TRBJ2-2 and V is TRBV6-1; no clear D gene. The source of this sequence is a female donor with lung adenocarcinoma. The CD4 and CD8 labels of this study may be unreliable. CDR3 protein: CASSSTWGTGELFF. CDR3 DNA sequence: TGTGCCAGCTCCTCGACGTGGGGAACCGGGGAGCTGTTTTTT.